This paragraph covers one TCR beta chain sequence. The antigen is not known. The data stem from a study of T cells in localized non-small cell lung cancer. Study-level findings and limits: Tumor samples were not multi-region, leaving intratumor heterogeneity unexcluded. Among the tissues sampled, uninvolved adjacent lung had the highest T cell clonality, above tumor. Adjacent lung exhibited a median of about 50 among the 100 most abundant tumor clones.

The data were produced by immunoSEQ multiplex PCR, yet TCRdb's version contains in-frame clones alone and is incomplete. Here the sample spans under 3,500 clones, about 24% being singletons. The CDR3 length is 16 residues. The germline CDR1 and CDR2 sequences are KGHSH and LQKENI. Deletions cut 2 bases from V and 4 bases from J, with 17 bases between. The chain is built from TRBV18 and TRBJ1-1, with D possibly TRBD1 on 5 matching bases. The sequences come from lung tumor tissue, collected before any cancer treatment. This clonotype was sampled from a woman between 35 and 75 years old with stage I lung adenocarcinoma. The CDR3 loop is CASSPGGAGRRTEAFF. The CDR3 nucleotides are TGTGCCAGCTCACCAGGGGGAGCGGGCCGCCGCACTGAAGCTTTCTTT.